Sequencing of this T cell receptor beta chain was carried out in a study of cytomegalovirus exposure and HLA in healthy donors. Clones were read by immunoSEQ multiplex PCR, and TCRdb kept only the in-frame ones, dropping some. This table has around 200,000 clones, roughly 77% appearing once. Study-level findings and limits: Cytomegalovirus-associated TCR beta chains were listed, numbering roughly 150.

Germline V gene sequence: CDR1 SGHTA, CDR2 FQGNSA. The CDR3 runs 12 residues. V was trimmed by 5 bases and J by 9 bases, leaving 12 bases between them. Remarks on this clone: Its antigen is undetermined.

V gene TRBV7-2 combines with J gene TRBJ2-3, with a possible D match to TRBD2 (6 bases). The specimen was PBMCs. The clonotype comes from a woman aged 25-40 years in good health and CMV-seronegative. CDR3 DNA sequence: TGTGCCAGCAGCCTACTAGCCCCAACGCAGTATTTT. Encoded protein: CASSLLAPTQYF.